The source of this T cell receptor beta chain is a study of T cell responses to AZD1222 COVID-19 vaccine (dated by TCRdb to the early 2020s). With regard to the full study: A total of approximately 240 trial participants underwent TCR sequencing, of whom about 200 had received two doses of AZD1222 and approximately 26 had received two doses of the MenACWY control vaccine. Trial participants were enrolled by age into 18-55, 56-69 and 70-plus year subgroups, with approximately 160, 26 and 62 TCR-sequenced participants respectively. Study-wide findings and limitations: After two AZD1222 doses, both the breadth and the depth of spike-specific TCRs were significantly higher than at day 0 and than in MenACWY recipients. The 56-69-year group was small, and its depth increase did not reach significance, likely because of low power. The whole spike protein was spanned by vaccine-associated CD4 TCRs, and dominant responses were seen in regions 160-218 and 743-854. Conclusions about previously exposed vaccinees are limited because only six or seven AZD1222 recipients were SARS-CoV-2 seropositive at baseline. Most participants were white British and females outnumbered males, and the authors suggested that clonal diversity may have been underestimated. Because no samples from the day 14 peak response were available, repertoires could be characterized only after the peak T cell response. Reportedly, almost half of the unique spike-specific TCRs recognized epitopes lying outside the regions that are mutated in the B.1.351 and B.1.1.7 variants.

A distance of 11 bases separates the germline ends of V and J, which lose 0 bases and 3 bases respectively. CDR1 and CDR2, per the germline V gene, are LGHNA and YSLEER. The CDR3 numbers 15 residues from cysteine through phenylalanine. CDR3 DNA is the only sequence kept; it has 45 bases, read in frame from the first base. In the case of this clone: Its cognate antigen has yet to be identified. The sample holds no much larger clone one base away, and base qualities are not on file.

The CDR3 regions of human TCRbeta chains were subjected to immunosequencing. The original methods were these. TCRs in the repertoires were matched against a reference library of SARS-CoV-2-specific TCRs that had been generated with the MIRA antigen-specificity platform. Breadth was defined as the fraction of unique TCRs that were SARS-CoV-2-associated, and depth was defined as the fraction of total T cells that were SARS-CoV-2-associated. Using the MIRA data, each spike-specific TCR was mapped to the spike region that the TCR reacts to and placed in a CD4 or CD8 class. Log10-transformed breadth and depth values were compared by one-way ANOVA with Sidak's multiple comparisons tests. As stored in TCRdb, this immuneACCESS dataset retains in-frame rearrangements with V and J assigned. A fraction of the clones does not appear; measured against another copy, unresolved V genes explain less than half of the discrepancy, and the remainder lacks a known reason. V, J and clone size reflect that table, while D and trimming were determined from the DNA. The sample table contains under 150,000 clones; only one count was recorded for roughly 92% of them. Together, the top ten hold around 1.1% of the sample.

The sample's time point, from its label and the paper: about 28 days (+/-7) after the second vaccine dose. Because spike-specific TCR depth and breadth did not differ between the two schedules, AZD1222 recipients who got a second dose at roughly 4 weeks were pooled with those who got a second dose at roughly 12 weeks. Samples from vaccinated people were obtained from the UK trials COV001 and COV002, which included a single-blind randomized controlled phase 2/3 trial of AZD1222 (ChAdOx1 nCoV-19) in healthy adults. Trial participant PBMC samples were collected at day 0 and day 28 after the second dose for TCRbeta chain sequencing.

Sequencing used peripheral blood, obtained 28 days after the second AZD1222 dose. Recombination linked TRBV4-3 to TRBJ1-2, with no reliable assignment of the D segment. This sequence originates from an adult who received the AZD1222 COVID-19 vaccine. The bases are TGCGCCAGCAGCCAAGAGGGCGGGGAGTACTATGGCTACACCTTC. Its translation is CASSQEGGEYYGYTF.